Listed here are 23 T cell receptor beta chains from one sample, sequenced in a study of CD8 T cells in Susac syndrome. Random hexamers were used to reverse transcribe an amount of roughly 0.45 to 1 ug RNA. MiXCR, applied by TCRdb to the immunoSEQ multiplex PCR reads, yields one record per CDR3 protein. This sample has some 99,000 distinct CDR3 sequences; just under 95% occur once, and the top ten carry about 0.3%. The material sequenced was CD4+ T cells from PBMCs. These receptors were taken from a human donor with Susac syndrome.

This chain links TRBV12-3 or TRBV12-4 with TRBJ2-3, with 7 bases identical to TRBD1. The CDR3 runs to 14 residues. Trimming at V came to 8 bases and at J to 3 bases, leaving 8 bases not matched to a gene. The CDR3, as DNA: TGTGCCAGCGCACTCGGGACAGTGACAGATACGCAGTATTTT. This encodes CASALGTVTDTQYF.

The V gene is TRBV18, the J gene TRBJ2-1; TRBD2 agrees at 8 bases. CDR3 length equals 17 residues. Germline values: CDR1 KGHSH, CDR2 LQKENI. V trimming: 2 bases; J trimming: 8 bases; junction bases outside the gene matches: 14. The CDR3 DNA reads TGTGCCAGCTCACCAGGGTTCCGGGGGGGCCTCGTGGATGAGCAGTTCTTC. Its translation is CASSPGFRGGLVDEQFF.

The chain employs TRBV27 and TRBJ2-3; no clear D. CDR3 length: 11 residues. Trimming removed 7 bases from V and 4 bases from J, with 6 bases in between. Germline CDR1 reads MNHEY; CDR2 reads SMNVEV (reference sequence). The CDR3 region has the DNA TGTGCCAGCATCTGGGCAGATACGCAGTATTTT. This codes for CASIWADTQYF.

CDR3 amino acids: CASSFVASSGDEQFF. CDR3 coding DNA: TGTGCCAGCAGCTTTGTGGCTAGCTCCGGTGATGAGCAGTTCTTC. This sequence joins TRBV7-2 and TRBJ2-1; TRBD2 is a possible D gene (5 bases). Looked up from germline, CDR1 is SGHTA and CDR2 is FQGNSA. CDR3 length equals 15 residues. V was trimmed by 3 bases and J by 8 bases, leaving 17 bases between them.

The gene calls are TRBV7-9 and TRBJ1-3, with unresolved D. V was shortened by 2 bases and J by 4 bases, with 9 bases between the two germline ends. Germline values: CDR1 SEHNR, CDR2 FQNEAQ (reference sequence). The CDR3 spans 14 residues. The CDR3 here is CASSLPGRGNTIYF. The CDR3 DNA reads TGTGCCAGCAGCTTACCGGGAAGGGGAAACACCATATATTTT.

The rearrangement uses TRBV3-1 and TRBJ2-7, with TRBD1 identical over 8 bases. Germline CDR1 is LGHDT and CDR2 is YNNKEL (reference sequence). The CDR3 is 12 residues long. V was pared by 4 bases and J by 4 bases, with 0 bases of the junction left unmatched. CDR3 DNA: TGTGCCAGCAGCCGGACAGGGTACGAGCAGTACTTC. Translated: CASSRTGYEQYF.

The gene calls are TRBV2 and TRBJ1-2; D ambiguous. Germline CDR1 is SNHLY and CDR2 is FYNNEI. The CDR3 contains 14 residues. V gave up 7 bases and J gave up 0 bases, with 12 bases separating them. The CDR3 DNA reads as TGTGCCAGCAACGTTGCTGCTTCTAACTATGGCTACACCTTC. Protein product: CASNVAASNYGYTF.

The rearrangement links TRBV5-4 to TRBJ1-4, with 7 bases that match TRBD1. Losses at the gene ends were 6 bases for V and 3 bases for J; bases not matched to a gene: 11. The germline V gene encodes CDR1 SGHNT and CDR2 YYREEE (reference sequence). The CDR3 has 16 residues. The CDR3 loop reads CASTKGVGQPNEKLFF. The CDR3 region has the DNA TGTGCCAGCACCAAGGGTGTGGGACAGCCTAATGAAAAACTGTTTTTT.

This clonotype was observed once. The chain links TRBV29-1 to TRBJ1-4; 7 bases are shared with TRBD1. The CDR3 covers 14 residues. Germline V gene lookup returns CDR1 SQVTM and CDR2 ANQGSEA. V trimming: 4 bases; J trimming: 6 bases; junction bases outside the gene matches: 8. Here the CDR3 reads CSVGGGGQYEKLFF. Written as DNA, the CDR3 is TGCAGCGTTGGAGGGGGGGGACAGTATGAAAAACTGTTTTTT.

This rearrangement joins TRBV18 to TRBJ2-5; D gene ambiguous. This CDR3 has 14 amino acids. The V end lost 7 bases, the J end lost 1 base, and 13 bases lay between the germline ends. CDR1 is KGHSH, CDR2 LQKENI, per germline. CDR3 sequence: CASLDRPGQETQYF. CDR3 nucleotides: TGTGCCAGCTTAGACCGGCCCGGCCAAGAGACCCAGTACTTC.

The rearrangement uses TRBV12-3 or TRBV12-4 and TRBJ1-1; D gene uncertain. The CDR3 contains 13 residues. The V gene lost 6 bases and the J gene lost 6 bases, with 14 bases spanning the gap. The CDR3: CASSLSVGAEAFF. DNA of the CDR3: TGTGCCAGCAGCCTCTCTGTCGGGGCTGAAGCTTTCTTT.

This sequence joins TRBV7-9 and TRBJ1-2; D uncertain. V lost 5 bases and J lost 4, with 11 bases in between. Germline CDR1 reads SEHNR; CDR2 reads FQNEAQ (reference sequence). The CDR3 loop spans 13 amino acids. The CDR3 DNA sequence: TGTGCCAGCAGCCCCGGGAGTCGCTATGGCTACACCTTC. It codes for CASSPGSRYGYTF.

CDR3 protein: CSATSRGLGAFF. The CDR3 DNA sequence: TGCAGTGCCACATCCAGGGGGCTGGGAGCTTTCTTT. The V gene is TRBV20-1, the J gene TRBJ1-1, with 8 positions matching TRBD1. Trimming at V came to 6 bases and at J to 10 bases, leaving 10 bases not matched to a gene. Germline values: CDR1 DFQATT, CDR2 SNEGSKA (reference sequence). The CDR3 has 12 residues.

The V call is TRBV12-3 or TRBV12-4, the J call TRBJ2-2; D might be TRBD2 (6 bases). The CDR3 consists of 14 residues. Trimming took off 2 bases at V and 7 bases at J, with 11 bases between the two ends. The CDR3 here is CASSLTMGGGELFF. CDR3 DNA: TGTGCCAGCAGTTTAACCATGGGGGGCGGGGAGCTGTTTTTT.

V and J are TRBV19 and TRBJ2-2; 9 bases are shared with TRBD2. There are 15 residues in the CDR3. V trimming: 6 bases; J trimming: 4 bases; junction bases outside the gene matches: 6. CDR1 and CDR2 from the germline V gene are LNHDA and SQIVND (reference sequence). The CDR3 sequence is CASRKAGGLTGELFF. The CDR3 nucleotides read TGTGCCAGTAGGAAAGCGGGGGGCCTCACCGGGGAGCTGTTTTTT.

The V call is TRBV29-1, the J call TRBJ2-2, with TRBD1 as a possible D gene (7 bases). Germline lookup yields CDR1 SQVTM and CDR2 ANQGSEA. The CDR3 contains 12 residues. In DNA form, the CDR3 reads TGCCTCGGCAGGGGGGACACCGGGGAGCTGTTTTTT. This translates into CLGRGDTGELFF.

The chain couples TRBV6-6 to TRBJ1-6; D remains unclear. This CDR3 has 13 residues. Germline-derived CDR1 and CDR2 are MNHNY and SVGAGI (reference sequence). V lost 4 bases to trimming and J lost 3 bases, with 4 bases between them. Here the CDR3 reads CASSSLYNSPLHF. CDR3 coding DNA: TGTGCCAGCAGTTCCCTCTATAATTCACCCCTCCACTTT.

The chain recombines TRBV7-7 with TRBJ2-3; TRBD1 matches 10 bases. CDR1 is SSHAT, CDR2 FNYEAQ, per germline (reference sequence). The CDR3 covers 15 residues. For the CDR3, the DNA is TGTGCTAGCGGACCCGGGACAGGGGCCTCAGATACGCAGTATTTT. Its protein is CASGPGTGASDTQYF.

This chain connects TRBV15 to TRBJ1-2; 9 nucleotides align to TRBD1. V was clipped by 0 bases and J by 12 bases; unmatched bases: 11. CDR1 and CDR2 (germline): LNHNV, YYDKDF (reference sequence). This CDR3 has 15 residues. The CDR3 DNA is TGTGCCACCAGCAGAGATTGGGCGACAGGGGGAAAGGACACCTTC. It yields the protein CATSRDWATGGKDTF.

CDR3 in amino acids: CASSPIGLFEQYF. For the CDR3, the DNA is TGTGCCAGCTCACCTATCGGACTGTTCGAGCAGTACTTC. This chain connects TRBV18 to TRBJ2-7, with D perhaps TRBD2 (5 bases). Trimming left V 3 bases short and J 6 bases short, with 12 bases between. The CDR3 runs to 13 residues. The germline V gene has CDR1 KGHSH and CDR2 LQKENI.

The chain carries TRBV6-5 and TRBJ2-5, with TRBD1 identical over 8 bases. CDR3 length: 15 residues. The germline gives CDR1 MNHEY, CDR2 SVGAGI. The V and J ends lost 5 bases and 4 bases, in that order; junction bases with no gene match: 9. Written as DNA, the CDR3 is TGTGCCAGCAGTCATCAAACAGGGGGTGGAGAGACCCAGTACTTC. It yields the protein CASSHQTGGGETQYF.

The V gene is TRBV3-1, the J gene TRBJ2-1; 11 bases fit TRBD1. This CDR3 contains 14 residues. With 4 bases clipped from V and 9 bases from J, the junction kept 5 bases outside the gene matches. The germline gives CDR1 LGHDT, CDR2 YNNKEL (reference sequence). CDR3 coding DNA: TGTGCCAGCAGCCGTCGGACAGGGGGCGGTGAGCAGTTCTTC. This encodes CASSRRTGGGEQFF.

The J gene is TRBJ2-5, the V gene TRBV6-2 or TRBV6-3; TRBD1 is a possible D gene (6 bases). Germline values: CDR1 MNHEY, CDR2 SVGEGT. Trimming removed 6 bases from V and 1 base from J, with 9 bases in between. The CDR3 covers 13 residues. DNA for the CDR3: TGTGCCAGCAGATCGGACAGCCAAGAGACCCAGTACTTC. Translation: CASRSDSQETQYF.